These 8 T cell receptor beta chains originate from one sample sequenced in a study of T-cell reconstitution after alpha-beta-depleted transplantation in children. This sample's TCRbeta library carried unique molecular identifier barcodes. TCRdb analysed the PCR reads with MiXCR anew, one entry per CDR3 protein. The table lists about 400,000 distinct CDR3 sequences, around 21% of them singletons. Sample: PBMCs from the stem cell graft donor, taken from the stem cell graft. These receptor sequences come from a human donor who donated a stem cell graft to a child with acute myeloid leukemia.

This clonotype was counted ten times or more. The CDR3 DNA follows: TGCAGTGCCATGGAGGGGCTCTGGACTGAAGCTTTCTTT. Encoded protein: CSAMEGLWTEAFF. V gene TRBV20-1 combines with J gene TRBJ1-1; D possibly corresponds to TRBD1 (5 bases). V lost 6 bases to trimming and J lost 5 bases, with 16 bases between them. The germline gives CDR1 DFQATT, CDR2 SNEGSKA (reference sequence). CDR3 length: 13 residues.

This clonotype showed up many times. The genes are TRBV12-3 or TRBV12-4 and TRBJ2-7; D is perhaps TRBD1 (5 bases). The V end was cut by 7 bases, the J end by 0 bases, with 10 bases between. The CDR3 runs 13 residues. This chain's CDR3 is CASTLDSSYEQYF. As DNA, the CDR3 is TGTGCCAGCACCTTAGACAGCTCCTACGAGCAGTACTTC.

The J gene is TRBJ1-2, the V gene TRBV12-3 or TRBV12-4, with a weak D call TRBD1 (6 bases). The CDR3 is 14 residues long. Trimming left V 5 bases short and J 5 bases short, with 15 bases between. The chain's CDR3 is CASSPQGSWYGYTF. In DNA form, the CDR3 reads TGTGCCAGCAGTCCACAGGGTAGTTGGTATGGCTACACCTTC.

This clonotype was detected ten times or more. The chain employs TRBV30 and TRBJ2-1, with 7 bases identical to TRBD2. This CDR3 region has 12 residues. Germline V CDR1 and CDR2: GTSNPN, SVGIG (reference sequence). J lost 7 bases, V lost 3 bases, and 3 bases had no gene match. The CDR3 loop reads CAWSGLVNEQFF. CDR3 nucleotide sequence: TGTGCCTGGAGCGGACTAGTTAATGAGCAGTTCTTC.

This chain uses TRBV12-3 or TRBV12-4 with TRBJ1-6; 8 nucleotides line up with TRBD1. Germline trimming cut 1 base from V and 6 bases from J; bases unmatched to any gene: 5. The CDR3 totals 16 residues. The chain's CDR3 is CASSLVAGGLNSPLHF. The CDR3 DNA reads as TGTGCCAGCAGTTTAGTAGCAGGGGGCCTTAATTCACCCCTCCACTTT.

This clonotype occurred many times. In nucleotides, the CDR3 is TGTGCCATCAGTGGTGTAGGGCGACAGGAGGATGAAGCTTTCTTT. Its protein product is CAISGVGRQEDEAFF. The chain recombines TRBV10-3 with TRBJ1-1, with D tentatively TRBD1 (6 bases). CDR3 length: 15 amino acids. Trimming took off 4 bases at V and 7 bases at J, with 19 bases between the two ends. The germline gives CDR1 ENHRY, CDR2 SYGVKD.

This clonotype has only a few counts. This chain uses TRBV10-3 with TRBJ1-1; no clear D gene. V lost 4 bases, J lost 2 bases, and 8 bases lay in between. Germline V CDR1 and CDR2: ENHRY, SYGVKD. This CDR3 is 13 amino acids long. In DNA, the CDR3 is TGTGCCATCAGTGTGGAGGTAAACACTGAAGCTTTCTTT. Protein: CAISVEVNTEAFF.

Concerning this clonotype: One end of the junction does not line up with germline, which may come from a read error. The chain carries TRBV20-1 and TRBJ2-1, with D hard to call. CDR1 is DFQATT and CDR2 is SNEGSKA in the germline V gene (reference sequence). This CDR3 contains 17 residues. The DNA of the CDR3 is TGCTGTGCTAGAGATTTCTTCCGCGCTGACTCCTACAATGAGCAGTTCTTC. Amino acids: CCARDFFRADSYNEQFF.